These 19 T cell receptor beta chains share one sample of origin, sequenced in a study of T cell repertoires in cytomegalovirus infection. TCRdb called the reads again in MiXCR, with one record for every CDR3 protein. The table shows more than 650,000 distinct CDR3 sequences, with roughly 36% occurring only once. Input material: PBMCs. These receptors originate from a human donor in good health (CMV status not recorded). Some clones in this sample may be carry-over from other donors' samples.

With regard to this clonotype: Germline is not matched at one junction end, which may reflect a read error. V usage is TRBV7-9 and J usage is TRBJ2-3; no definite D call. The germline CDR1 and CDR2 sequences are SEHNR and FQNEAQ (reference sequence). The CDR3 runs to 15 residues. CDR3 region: CASSLCASLPDTPYF. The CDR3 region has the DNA TGTGCCAGCAGCTTATGTGCTAGTCTCCCAGATACGCCGTATTTT.

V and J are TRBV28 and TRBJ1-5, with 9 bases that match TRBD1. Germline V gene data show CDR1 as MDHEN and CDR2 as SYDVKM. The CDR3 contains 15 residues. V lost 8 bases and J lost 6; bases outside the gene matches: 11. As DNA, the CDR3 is TGTGCCAGCTTTCCCCTGGGGACAGGGACTCAGCCCCAGCATTTT. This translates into CASFPLGTGTQPQHF. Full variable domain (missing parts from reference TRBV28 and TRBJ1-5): DVKVTQSSRYLVKRTGEKVFLECVQDMDHENMFWYRQDPGLGLRLIYFSYDVKMKEKGDIPEGYSVSREKKERFSLILESASTNQTSMYLCASFPLGTGTQPQHFGDGTRLSIL.

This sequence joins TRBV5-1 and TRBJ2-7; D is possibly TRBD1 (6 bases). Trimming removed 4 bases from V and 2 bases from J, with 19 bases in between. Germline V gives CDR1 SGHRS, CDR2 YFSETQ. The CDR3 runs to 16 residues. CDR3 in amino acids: CASSQDPGQVAYEQYF. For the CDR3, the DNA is TGCGCCAGCAGCCAGGACCCGGGACAAGTAGCCTACGAGCAGTACTTC.

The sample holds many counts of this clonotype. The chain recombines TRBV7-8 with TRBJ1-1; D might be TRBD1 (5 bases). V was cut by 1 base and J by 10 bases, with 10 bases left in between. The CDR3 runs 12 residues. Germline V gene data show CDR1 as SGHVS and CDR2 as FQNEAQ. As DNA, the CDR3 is TGTGCCAGCAGCTTAGGAGGGGTTGGAGCTTTCTTT. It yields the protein CASSLGGVGAFF.

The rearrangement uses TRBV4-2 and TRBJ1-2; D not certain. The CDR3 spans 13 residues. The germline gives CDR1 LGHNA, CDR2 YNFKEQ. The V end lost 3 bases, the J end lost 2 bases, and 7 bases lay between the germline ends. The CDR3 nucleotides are TGTGCCAGCAGCCACGAACAGAACTATGGCTACACCTTC. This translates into CASSHEQNYGYTF.

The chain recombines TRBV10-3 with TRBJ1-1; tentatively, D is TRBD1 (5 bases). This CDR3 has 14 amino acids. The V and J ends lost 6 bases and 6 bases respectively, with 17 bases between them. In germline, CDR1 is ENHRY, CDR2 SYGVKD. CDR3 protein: CAIRGVEGRSEAFF. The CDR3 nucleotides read TGTGCCATCAGGGGGGTCGAGGGGCGCTCTGAAGCTTTCTTT.

This chain's CDR3 is CSARDSGRGRATNEKLFF. The CDR3 DNA is TGCAGTGCTAGAGATAGCGGAAGGGGCAGGGCAACTAATGAAAAACTGTTTTTT. This rearrangement joins TRBV20-1 to TRBJ1-4, with D possibly TRBD1 on 5 matching bases. V lost 0 bases and J lost 0, with 17 bases in between. The CDR3 has 18 residues. Germline V gene data show CDR1 as DFQATT and CDR2 as SNEGSKA (reference sequence).

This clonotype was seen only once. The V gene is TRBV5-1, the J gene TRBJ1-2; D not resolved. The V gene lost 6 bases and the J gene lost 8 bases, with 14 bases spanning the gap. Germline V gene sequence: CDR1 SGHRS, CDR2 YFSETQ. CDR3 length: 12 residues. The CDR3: CASTKDERGYTF. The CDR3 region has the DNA TGCGCCAGCACGAAGGACGAGCGAGGCTACACCTTC.

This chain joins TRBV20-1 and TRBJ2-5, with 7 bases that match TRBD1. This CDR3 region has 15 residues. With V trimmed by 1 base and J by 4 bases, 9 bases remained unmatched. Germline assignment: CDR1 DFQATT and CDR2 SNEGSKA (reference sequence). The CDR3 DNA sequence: TGCAGTGCTAGAGTCCTAACAGGGGCTTCAGAGACCCAGTACTTC. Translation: CSARVLTGASETQYF.

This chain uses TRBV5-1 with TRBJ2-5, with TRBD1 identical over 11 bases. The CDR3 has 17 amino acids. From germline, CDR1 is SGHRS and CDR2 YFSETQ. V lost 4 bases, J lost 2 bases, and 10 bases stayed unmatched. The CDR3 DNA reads TGCGCCAGCAGCAGGAAAGGGACAGGGGGACCTCAAGAGACCCAGTACTTC. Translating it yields CASSRKGTGGPQETQYF.

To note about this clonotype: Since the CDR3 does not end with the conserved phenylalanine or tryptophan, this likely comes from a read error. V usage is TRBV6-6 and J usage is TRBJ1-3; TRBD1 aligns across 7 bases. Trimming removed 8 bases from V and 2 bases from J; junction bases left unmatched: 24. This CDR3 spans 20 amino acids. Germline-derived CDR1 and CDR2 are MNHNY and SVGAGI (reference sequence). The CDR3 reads CASGSSWDSLDKGPGNTIYV. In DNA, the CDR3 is TGTGCCAGCGGTTCGTCGTGGGACAGTTTGGACAAGGGACCTGGAAACACCATATATGTT.

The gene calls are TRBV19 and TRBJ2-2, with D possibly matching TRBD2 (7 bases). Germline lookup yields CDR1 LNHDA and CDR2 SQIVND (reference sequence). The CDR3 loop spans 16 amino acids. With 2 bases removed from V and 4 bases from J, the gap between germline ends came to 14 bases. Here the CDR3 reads CASSILRGGGTGELFF. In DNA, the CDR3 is TGTGCCAGTAGTATACTAAGGGGGGGTGGCACCGGGGAGCTGTTTTTT.

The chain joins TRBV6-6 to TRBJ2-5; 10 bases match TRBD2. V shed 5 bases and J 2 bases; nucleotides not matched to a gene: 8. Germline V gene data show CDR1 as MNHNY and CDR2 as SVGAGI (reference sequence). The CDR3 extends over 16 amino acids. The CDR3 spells CASSRIAGGAQETQYF. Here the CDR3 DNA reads TGTGCCAGCAGTAGAATAGCGGGGGGCGCACAAGAGACCCAGTACTTC.

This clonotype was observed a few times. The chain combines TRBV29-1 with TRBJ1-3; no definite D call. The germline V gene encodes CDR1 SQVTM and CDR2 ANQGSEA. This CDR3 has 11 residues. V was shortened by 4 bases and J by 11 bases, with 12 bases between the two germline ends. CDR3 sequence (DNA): TGCAGCGTTGGGTTAGAACCGGCCATATATTTT. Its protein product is CSVGLEPAIYF.

In DNA form, the CDR3 reads TGCAGTGCTTCCGGGACAGGGGGTAAGGACAATCAGCCCCAGCATTTT. It yields the protein CSASGTGGKDNQPQHF. The chain couples TRBV20-1 to TRBJ1-5; TRBD1 matches 11 bases. The CDR3 totals 16 residues. The germline CDR1 and CDR2 sequences are DFQATT and SNEGSKA (reference sequence). V was pared by 5 bases and J by 3 bases, with 9 bases of the junction left unmatched.

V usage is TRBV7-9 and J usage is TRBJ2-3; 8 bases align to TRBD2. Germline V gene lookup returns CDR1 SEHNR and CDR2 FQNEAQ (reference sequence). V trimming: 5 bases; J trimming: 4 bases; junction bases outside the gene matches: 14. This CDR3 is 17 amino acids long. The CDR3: CASSVLAMGLGADTQYF. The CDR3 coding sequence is TGTGCCAGCAGCGTTCTTGCTATGGGACTAGGCGCAGATACGCAGTATTTT.

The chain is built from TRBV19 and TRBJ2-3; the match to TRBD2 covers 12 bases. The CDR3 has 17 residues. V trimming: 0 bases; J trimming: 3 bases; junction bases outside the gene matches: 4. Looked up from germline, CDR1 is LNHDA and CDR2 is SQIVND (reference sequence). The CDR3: CASSIEASGGATDTQYF. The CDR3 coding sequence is TGTGCCAGTAGTATAGAAGCTAGCGGGGGGGCTACAGATACGCAGTATTTT.

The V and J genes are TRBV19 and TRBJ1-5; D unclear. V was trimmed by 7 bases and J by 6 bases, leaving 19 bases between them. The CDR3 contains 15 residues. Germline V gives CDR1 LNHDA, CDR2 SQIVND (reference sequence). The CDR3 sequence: CASTQGSSGGQPQHF. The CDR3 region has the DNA TGTGCCAGTACCCAAGGGTCTTCTGGAGGTCAGCCCCAGCATTTT.

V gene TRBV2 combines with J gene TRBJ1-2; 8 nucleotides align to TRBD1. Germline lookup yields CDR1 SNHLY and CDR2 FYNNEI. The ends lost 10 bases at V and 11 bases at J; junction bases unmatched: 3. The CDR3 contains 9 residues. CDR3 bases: TGTGCCAACGGACAGGGATACACCTTC. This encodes CANGQGYTF.